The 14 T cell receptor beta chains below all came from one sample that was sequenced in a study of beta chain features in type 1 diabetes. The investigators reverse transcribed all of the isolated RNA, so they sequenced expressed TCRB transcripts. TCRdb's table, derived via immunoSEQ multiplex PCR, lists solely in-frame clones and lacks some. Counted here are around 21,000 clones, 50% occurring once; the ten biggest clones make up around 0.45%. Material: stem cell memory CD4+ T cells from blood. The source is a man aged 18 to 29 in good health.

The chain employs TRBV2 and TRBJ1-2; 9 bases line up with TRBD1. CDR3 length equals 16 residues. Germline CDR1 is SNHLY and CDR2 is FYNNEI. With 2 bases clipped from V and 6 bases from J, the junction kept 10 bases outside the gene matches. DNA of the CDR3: TGTGCCAGCAGTGAATACGGGACAGGGTCTTTCGATGGCTACACCTTC. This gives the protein CASSEYGTGSFDGYTF.

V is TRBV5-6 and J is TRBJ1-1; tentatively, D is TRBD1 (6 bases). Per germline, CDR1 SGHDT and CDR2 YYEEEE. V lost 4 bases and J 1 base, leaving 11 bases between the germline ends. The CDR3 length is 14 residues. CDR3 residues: CASSKGHPNTEAFF. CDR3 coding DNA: TGTGCCAGCAGCAAGGGACACCCGAACACTGAAGCTTTCTTT.

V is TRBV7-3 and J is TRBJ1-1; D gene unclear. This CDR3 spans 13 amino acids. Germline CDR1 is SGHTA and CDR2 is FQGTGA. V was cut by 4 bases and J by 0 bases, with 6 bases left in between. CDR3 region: CASSSGLNTEAFF. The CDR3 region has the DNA TGTGCCAGCAGCTCGGGTCTGAACACTGAAGCTTTCTTT.

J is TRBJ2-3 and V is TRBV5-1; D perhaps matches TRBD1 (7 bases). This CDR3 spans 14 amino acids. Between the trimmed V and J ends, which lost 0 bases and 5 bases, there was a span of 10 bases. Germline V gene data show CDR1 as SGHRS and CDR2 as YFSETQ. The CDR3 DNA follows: TGCGCCAGCAGCTTGGGGCAGGGGGGAGATACGCAGTATTTT. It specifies CASSLGQGGDTQYF.

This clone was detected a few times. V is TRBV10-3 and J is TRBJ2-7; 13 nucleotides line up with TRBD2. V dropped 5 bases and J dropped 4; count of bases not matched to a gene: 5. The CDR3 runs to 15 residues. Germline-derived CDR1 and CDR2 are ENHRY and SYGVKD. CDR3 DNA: TGTGCCATCAGTCCCCGGACTAGCGGGAGTTACGAGCAGTACTTC. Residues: CAISPRTSGSYEQYF.

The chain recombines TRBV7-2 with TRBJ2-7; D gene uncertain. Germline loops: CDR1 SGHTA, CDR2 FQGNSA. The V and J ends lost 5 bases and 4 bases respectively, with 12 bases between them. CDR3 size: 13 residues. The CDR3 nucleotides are TGTGCCAGCAGCCTTAGGAGTGAGTACGAGCAGTACTTC. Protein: CASSLRSEYEQYF.

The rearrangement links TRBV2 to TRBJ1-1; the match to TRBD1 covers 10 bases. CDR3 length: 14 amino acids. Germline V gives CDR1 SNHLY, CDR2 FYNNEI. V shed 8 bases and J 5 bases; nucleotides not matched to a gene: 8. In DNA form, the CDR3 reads TGTGCCAGCGAAGCGGGACAGGGGATAACTGAAGCTTTCTTT. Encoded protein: CASEAGQGITEAFF.

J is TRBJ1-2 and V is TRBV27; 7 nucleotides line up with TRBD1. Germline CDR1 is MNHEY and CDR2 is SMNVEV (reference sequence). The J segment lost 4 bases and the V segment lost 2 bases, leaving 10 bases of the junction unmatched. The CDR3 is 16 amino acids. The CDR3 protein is CASSLTRDSTLYGYTF. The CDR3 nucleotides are TGTGCCAGCAGTTTAACAAGGGACAGCACACTCTATGGCTACACCTTC.

CDR3 amino acids: CASSGRDRGLYGYTF. The CDR3 DNA follows: TGCGCCAGCAGCGGCCGGGACAGGGGCCTCTATGGCTACACCTTC. The chain links TRBV5-1 to TRBJ1-2; the match to TRBD1 covers 10 bases. V shed 4 bases and J 4 bases; nucleotides not matched to a gene: 7. CDR1 SGHRS and CDR2 YFSETQ come from the germline V gene. This CDR3 spans 15 amino acids.

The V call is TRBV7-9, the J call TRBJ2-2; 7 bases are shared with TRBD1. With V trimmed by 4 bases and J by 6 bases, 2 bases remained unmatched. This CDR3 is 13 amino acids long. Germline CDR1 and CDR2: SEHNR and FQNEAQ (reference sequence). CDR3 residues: CASSSGGPGELFF. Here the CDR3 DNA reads TGTGCCAGCAGCTCAGGGGGTCCCGGGGAGCTGTTTTTT.

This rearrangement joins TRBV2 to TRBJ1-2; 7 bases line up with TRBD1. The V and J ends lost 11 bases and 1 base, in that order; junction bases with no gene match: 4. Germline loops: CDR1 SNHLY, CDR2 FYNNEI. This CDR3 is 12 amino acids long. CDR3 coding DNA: TGTGCCGGAGACAGGGATAACTATGGCTACACCTTC. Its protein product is CAGDRDNYGYTF.

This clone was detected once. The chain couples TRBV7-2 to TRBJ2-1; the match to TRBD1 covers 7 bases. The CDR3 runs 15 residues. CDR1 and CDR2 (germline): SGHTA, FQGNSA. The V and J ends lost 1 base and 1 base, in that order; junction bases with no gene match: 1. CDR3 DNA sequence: TGTGCCAGCAGCTTAGAGGGGGCATCCTACAATGAGCAGTTCTTC. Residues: CASSLEGASYNEQFF.

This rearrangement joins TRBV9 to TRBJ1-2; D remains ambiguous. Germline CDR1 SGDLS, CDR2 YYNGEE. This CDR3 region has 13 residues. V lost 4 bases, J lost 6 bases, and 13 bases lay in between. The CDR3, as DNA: TGTGCCAGCAGCTTAACAGCCTTCGATGGCTACACCTTC. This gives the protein CASSLTAFDGYTF.

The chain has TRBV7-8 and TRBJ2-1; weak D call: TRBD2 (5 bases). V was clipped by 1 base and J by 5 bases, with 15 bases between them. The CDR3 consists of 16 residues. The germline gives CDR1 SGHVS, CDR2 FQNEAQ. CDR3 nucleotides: TGTGCCAGCAGCTTAGGTTATCCGGGGAAAAACAATGAGCAGTTCTTC. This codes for CASSLGYPGKNNEQFF.